This TCR beta chain originates from a study of cytomegalovirus exposure and HLA in healthy donors. The CDR3 runs 19 residues. Germline V gene data show CDR1 as LNHDA and CDR2 as SQIVND (reference sequence). V trimming: 5 bases; J trimming: 2 bases; junction bases outside the gene matches: 14. For this clone: Its matching antigen is unknown.

Study results and limitations: TCR beta V- and J-gene trimming, according to a later analysis, was linked to a missense DCLRE1C variant. A cluster of highly shared sequence variants was likely a sequencing artifact.

Both 60 Vbeta primers and 13 Jbeta primers went into the PCR. Sequencing was performed with immunoSEQ multiplex PCR; in TCRdb, only in-frame clones are kept and a portion is missing. The data contain over 65,000 clones, about 68% of them singletons. Material: PBMCs. The chain uses TRBV19 and TRBJ2-6; 8 bases align to TRBD1. The receptor was derived from a woman aged 25 to 45 in good health and CMV-seropositive. Here the CDR3 reads CASSGGRGRGLAGANVLTF. The CDR3 coding sequence is TGTGCCAGTAGTGGGGGACGTGGCAGGGGGCTGGCTGGGGCCAACGTCCTGACTTTC.